One and the same sample provided the 17 T cell receptor beta chains below, sequenced in a study of blood T cell repertoires in COVID-19 (dated by TCRdb to between 2020 and 2021). Library creation used the immunoSEQ multiplex PCR assay. Drawn from immuneACCESS, this table holds only the in-frame rearrangements with V and J called that TCRdb kept. Clones are partly lost; checked studies trace under half to an unresolved V gene and leave the rest unexplained. In all, the sample holds around 250,000 clones, and about 90% of those were seen once. The biggest ten clones account for 2.1% of the sample. The specimen was peripheral blood. These receptors all stem from a woman aged 60-70 years with COVID-19, enrolled during active disease.

A single count supports this clone. V gene TRBV28 combines with J gene TRBJ1-1; 7 bases match TRBD1. Germline V gene data show CDR1 as MDHEN and CDR2 as SYDVKM. The CDR3 is 14 amino acids. With 3 bases clipped from V and 4 bases from J, the junction kept 5 bases outside the gene matches. This CDR3 is CASSFPNRGTEAFF. The CDR3 DNA sequence: TGTGCCAGCAGTTTCCCAAACAGGGGCACTGAAGCTTTCTTT. Looking up the rest from reference TRBV28 and TRBJ1-1 gives the full variable domain: DVKVTQSSRYLVKRTGEKVFLECVQDMDHENMFWYRQDPGLGLRLIYFSYDVKMKEKGDIPEGYSVSREKKERFSLILESASTNQTSMYLCASSFPNRGTEAFFGQGTRLTVV.

The rearrangement uses TRBV19 and TRBJ1-2; D remains unclear. The CDR3 extends over 16 amino acids. V shed 7 bases and J shed 4 bases, with 22 bases lying between them. Germline CDR1 and CDR2: LNHDA and SQIVND (reference sequence). The CDR3 DNA follows: TGTGCCAGTATGGGGTTCGTAGGACTAGAGCGCTATGGCTACACCTTC. It yields the protein CASMGFVGLERYGYTF.

The chain uses TRBV12-3 or TRBV12-4 and TRBJ2-5, with 7 bases fitting TRBD2. The CDR3 is 13 residues long. V lost 8 bases to trimming and J lost 3 bases; unmatched junction nucleotides: 6. The CDR3: CASGGLAEETQYF. The CDR3 DNA is TGTGCCAGCGGTGGGCTAGCGGAAGAGACCCAGTACTTC.

The gene calls are TRBV6-2 or TRBV6-3 and TRBJ2-3; TRBD2 matches 9 bases. CDR3 length: 16 residues. V trimming: 4 bases; J trimming: 2 bases; junction bases outside the gene matches: 7. Germline CDR1 and CDR2: MNHEY and SVGEGT. CDR3 in amino acids: CASSSGTSRNTDTQYF. Written as DNA, the CDR3 is TGTGCCAGCAGTTCCGGGACTAGCAGAAACACAGATACGCAGTATTTT.

A note on this clone: The CDR3 end shows no conserved phenylalanine or tryptophan, and so a read error is likely. The limits of the CDR3 on the DNA are not certain, so only TCRdb's listed CDR3 is given. This chain links TRBV2 with TRBJ1-4. Germline CDR1 reads SNHLY; CDR2 reads FYNNEI. Termini included, the CDR3 measures 12 amino acids. CDR3 residues: CASSEDPDCFFV.

V and J are TRBV6-2 or TRBV6-3 and TRBJ1-1, with D possibly matching TRBD1 (6 bases). The length of the CDR3 is 15 residues. CDR1 MNHEY and CDR2 SVGEGT come from the germline V gene. The V gene lost 4 bases and the J gene lost 3 bases, with 15 bases spanning the gap. The CDR3 bases are TGTGCCAGCAGTTCGCTGGGGGCCGGAGACACTGAAGCTTTCTTT. Residues: CASSSLGAGDTEAFF.

In regard to this clone: The CDR3 carries no conserved terminal phenylalanine or tryptophan, so it likely arises from a read error. The DNA is left out, because the CDR3 cannot be placed on it with certainty; the CDR3 is given as TCRdb lists it. CDR3 region: CASSSSRE. This rearrangement joins TRBV3-1 (or the pseudogene TRBV3-2) to TRBJ1-6. Termini included, the CDR3 measures 8 amino acids. The germline V gene has CDR1 LGHDT and CDR2 YNNKEL (reference sequence).

The V gene is TRBV9, the J gene TRBJ2-7, with D perhaps matching TRBD2 (5 bases). Germline assignment: CDR1 SGDLS and CDR2 YYNGEE. V was clipped by 3 bases and J by 4 bases, with 14 bases between them. CDR3 length: 14 amino acids. Here the CDR3 reads CASSAHHGDYEQYF. CDR3 nucleotides: TGTGCCAGCAGCGCGCACCACGGGGATTACGAGCAGTACTTC.

The chain carries TRBV5-4 and TRBJ1-3, with D possibly matching TRBD1 (5 bases). Trimming removed 0 bases from V and 4 bases from J, with 11 bases in between. Per the germline V gene, CDR1 is SGHNT and CDR2 is YYREEE (reference sequence). The CDR3 has 15 residues. DNA of the CDR3: TGTGCCAGCAGCTTGGGGACAAGCAAGGGAAACACCATATATTTT. Translation: CASSLGTSKGNTIYF.

The chain carries TRBV10-3 and TRBJ2-1, with 10 bases matching TRBD1. The germline CDR1 and CDR2 sequences are ENHRY and SYGVKD. The CDR3 contains 13 residues. V shed 10 bases and J 5 bases; nucleotides not matched to a gene: 5. The CDR3 here is CATTGTGDNEQFF. CDR3 sequence (DNA): TGTGCCACCACCGGGACAGGGGACAATGAGCAGTTCTTC.

The chain links TRBV5-1 to TRBJ2-5; D perhaps matches TRBD2 (6 bases). V was shortened by 0 bases and J by 3 bases, with 6 bases between the two germline ends. The CDR3 has 13 residues. Germline loops: CDR1 SGHRS, CDR2 YFSETQ. In nucleotides, the CDR3 is TGCGCCAGCAGCTTGGGCGGGGAAGAGACCCAGTACTTC. Its translation is CASSLGGEETQYF.

This clone was detected only once. The V call is TRBV9, the J call TRBJ1-2; 8 bases are shared with TRBD1. The V gene end was trimmed by 0 bases and the J gene end by 3 bases; junction bases not matched to a gene: 4. Germline CDR1 is SGDLS and CDR2 is YYNGEE. The CDR3 is 15 amino acids. DNA for the CDR3: TGTGCCAGCAGCGTAGACAGGGGGGCGGACTATGGCTACACCTTC. This sequence encodes CASSVDRGADYGYTF.

The chain is built from TRBV5-5 and TRBJ1-1; D not resolved. Germline CDR1 is SGHKS and CDR2 is YYEKEE (reference sequence). With 0 bases removed from V and 6 bases from J, the gap between germline ends came to 12 bases. This CDR3 is built from 14 residues. The DNA for the CDR3 is TGTGCCAGCAGCTTGGGTTCGGGGTTTGCTGAAGCTTTCTTT. Encoded protein: CASSLGSGFAEAFF. The full variable domain, completed using reference TRBV5-5 and TRBJ1-1, is DAGVTQSPTHLIKTRGQQVTLRCSPISGHKSVSWYQQVLGQGPQFIFQYYEKEERGRGNFPDRFSARQFPNYSSELNVNALLLGDSALYLCASSLGSGFAEAFFGQGTRLTVV.

This chain links TRBV5-5 with TRBJ2-5; 8 bases agree with TRBD1. The V and J ends lost 4 bases and 5 bases, in that order; junction bases with no gene match: 13. There are 16 residues in the CDR3. The germline V gene has CDR1 SGHKS and CDR2 YYEKEE (reference sequence). CDR3 loop: CASSLRPDRAGETQYF. The CDR3, as DNA: TGTGCCAGCAGCCTCAGACCGGACAGGGCCGGGGAGACCCAGTACTTC.

The chain joins TRBV4-1 to TRBJ1-1; perhaps TRBD1 as D (5 bases). Germline loops: CDR1 MGHRA, CDR2 YSYEKL. The CDR3 loop spans 14 amino acids. The V end was cut by 0 bases, the J end by 5 bases, with 10 bases between. The CDR3 spells CASSQEGVPTEAFF. CDR3 bases: TGCGCCAGCAGCCAAGAAGGGGTGCCAACTGAAGCTTTCTTT.

This clone came up once. The chain employs TRBV9 and TRBJ2-7, with a weak D call TRBD1 (6 bases). The CDR3 contains 15 residues. In germline, CDR1 is SGDLS, CDR2 YYNGEE. V was pared by 0 bases and J by 0 bases, with 10 bases between. The CDR3 here is CASSVDAGDSYEQYF. The CDR3 bases are TGTGCCAGCAGCGTAGATGCAGGGGACTCCTACGAGCAGTACTTC.

The rearrangement uses TRBV27 and TRBJ1-1, with 10 bases matching TRBD1. The trim removed 5 bases at V and 0 bases at J, leaving 9 bases unmatched. CDR1 is MNHEY, CDR2 SMNVEV, per germline (reference sequence). This CDR3 is built from 17 residues. This chain's CDR3 is CASSPGTGDPLNTEAFF. In nucleotides, the CDR3 is TGTGCCAGCAGTCCCGGGACAGGGGACCCCTTGAACACTGAAGCTTTCTTT.